This T cell receptor beta chain stems from a study of tumor and adjacent non-tumor tissue in lung cancer. Across the study: Samples averaged around 4 million productive TCRbeta reads each.

A modified ARM-PCR protocol with three rounds of nested PCR amplified TCRbeta. TCRdb independently ran MiXCR on the multiplex PCR reads; one entry per CDR3 protein. The repertoire holds more than 85,000 distinct CDR3 sequences, with over 55% as singletons. RNA was extracted from bulk tissue without any cell sorting. Distant lung tissue was collected more than 3 cm away from the tumor edge. General study points: Tumor repertoires had a smaller top 100 clone share than normal lung. Tumor tissue had significantly higher TCR diversity than normal lung.

Trimming shortened V by 8 bases and J by 4 bases, and 11 bases separated the two germline ends. The germline gives CDR1 MGHDK, CDR2 SYGVNS. This CDR3 region has 12 residues. Regarding this clonotype: No antigen is known for it. A much more abundant neighbour one base away suggests this may be a read error.

The sequence came from a man aged 30 to 39 with non-small cell lung cancer. J is TRBJ2-5 and V is TRBV25-1; D may correspond to TRBD1 or TRBD2 (5 bases each). The sequenced sample consisted of distant non-tumor lung tissue. Written as DNA, the CDR3 is TGTGCCAGCCCTCAGGGACGAGAGACCCAGTACTTC. This translates into CASPQGRETQYF.